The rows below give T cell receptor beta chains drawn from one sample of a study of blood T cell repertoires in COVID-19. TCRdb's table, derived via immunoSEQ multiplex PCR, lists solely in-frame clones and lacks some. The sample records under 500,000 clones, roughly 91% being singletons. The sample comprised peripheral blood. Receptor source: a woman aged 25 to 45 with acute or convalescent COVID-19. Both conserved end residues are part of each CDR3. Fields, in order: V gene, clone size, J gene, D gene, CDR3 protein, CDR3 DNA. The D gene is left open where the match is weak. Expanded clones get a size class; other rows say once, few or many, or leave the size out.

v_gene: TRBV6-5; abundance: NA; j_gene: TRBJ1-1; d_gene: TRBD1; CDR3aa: CASSSSRGLHGTFF; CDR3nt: TGTGCCAGCAGTTCCTCCAGGGGGCTTCACGGAACTTTCTTT
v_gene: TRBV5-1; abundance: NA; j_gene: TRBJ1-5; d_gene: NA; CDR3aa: CASSLAPYQPQHF; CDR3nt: TGCGCCAGCAGCTTGGCCCCATATCAGCCCCAGCATTTT
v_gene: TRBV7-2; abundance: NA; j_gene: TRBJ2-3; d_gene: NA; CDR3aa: CASSFRNPDTQYF; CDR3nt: TGTGCCAGCAGCTTTAGAAATCCAGATACGCAGTATTTT
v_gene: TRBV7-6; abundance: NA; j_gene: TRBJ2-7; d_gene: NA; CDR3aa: CASSHRDGVSYEQYF; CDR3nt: TGTGCCAGCAGCCACAGGGACGGAGTCTCCTACGAGCAGTACTTC
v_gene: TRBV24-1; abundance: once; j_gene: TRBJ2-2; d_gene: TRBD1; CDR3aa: CATGGTGRRSGELFF; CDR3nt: TGTGCCACCGGAGGGACAGGGAGACGTTCCGGGGAGCTGTTTTTT
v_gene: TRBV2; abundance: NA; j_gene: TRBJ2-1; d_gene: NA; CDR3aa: CASTGGSYNEQFF; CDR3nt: TGTGCCTCCACCGGGGGATCCTACAATGAGCAGTTCTTC
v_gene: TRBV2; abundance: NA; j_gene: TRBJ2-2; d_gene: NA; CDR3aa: CASSTDSYTGELFF; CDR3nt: TGTGCCAGCAGTACGGACAGTTACACCGGGGAGCTGTTTTTT
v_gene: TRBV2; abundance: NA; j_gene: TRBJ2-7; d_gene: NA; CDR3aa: CASTASEQYF; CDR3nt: TGTGCCAGCACCGCCAGCGAGCAGTACTTC
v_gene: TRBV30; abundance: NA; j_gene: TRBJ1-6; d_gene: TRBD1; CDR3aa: CAWSLGQRNSPLHF; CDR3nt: TGTGCCTGGAGTCTGGGACAGCGTAATTCACCCCTCCACTTT
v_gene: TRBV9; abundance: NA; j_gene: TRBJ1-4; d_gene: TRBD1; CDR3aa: CASSAPGQANEKLFF; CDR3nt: TGTGCCAGCAGCGCACCGGGACAGGCTAATGAAAAACTGTTTTTT
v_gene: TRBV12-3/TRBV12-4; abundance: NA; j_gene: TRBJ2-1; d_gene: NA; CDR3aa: CASSLYSPNEQFF; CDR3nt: TGTGCCAGCAGTTTATACAGTCCCAATGAGCAGTTCTTC
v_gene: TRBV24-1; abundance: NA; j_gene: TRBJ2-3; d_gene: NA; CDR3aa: CATSDRRDSRRGDTQYF; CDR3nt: TGTGCCACCAGTGATCGCCGGGACTCTCGCCGGGGGGATACGCAGTATTTT
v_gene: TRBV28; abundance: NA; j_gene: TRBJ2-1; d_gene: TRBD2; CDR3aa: CASSSQAGGPRNEQFF; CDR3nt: TGTGCCAGCAGTTCCCAAGCGGGGGGGCCGAGGAATGAGCAGTTCTTC
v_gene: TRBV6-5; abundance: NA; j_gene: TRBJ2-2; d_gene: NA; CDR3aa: CATTGRGANTGELFF; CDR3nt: TGTGCCACCACCGGAAGGGGTGCGAACACCGGGGAGCTGTTTTTT
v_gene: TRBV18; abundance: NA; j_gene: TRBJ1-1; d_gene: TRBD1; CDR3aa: CASSYVTGPNTEAFF; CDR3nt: TGTGCCAGCTCCTACGTGACAGGGCCGAACACTGAAGCTTTCTTT
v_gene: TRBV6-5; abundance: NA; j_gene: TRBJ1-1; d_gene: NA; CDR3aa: CASSYSTGVAEAFF; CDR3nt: TGTGCCAGCAGTTACTCGACGGGGGTCGCCGAAGCTTTCTTT
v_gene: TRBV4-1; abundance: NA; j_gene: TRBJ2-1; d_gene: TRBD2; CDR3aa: CASSRGLAGGLYNEQFF; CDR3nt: TGCGCCAGCAGCCGAGGTCTTGCGGGGGGGCTATACAATGAGCAGTTCTTC
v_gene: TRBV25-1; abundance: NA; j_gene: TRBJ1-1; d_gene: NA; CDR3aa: CASSHSQLDSNTEAFF; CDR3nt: TGTGCCAGCAGTCACTCTCAACTCGACAGCAACACTGAAGCTTTCTTT
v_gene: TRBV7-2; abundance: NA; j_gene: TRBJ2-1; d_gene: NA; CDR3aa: CASSTTRSPGNNEQFF; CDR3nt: TGTGCCAGCAGCACCACCCGGTCCCCCGGGAACAATGAGCAGTTCTTC
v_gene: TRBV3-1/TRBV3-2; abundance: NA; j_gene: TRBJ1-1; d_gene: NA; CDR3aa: CASSQDGGFTEAFF; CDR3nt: TGTGCCAGCAGCCAAGACGGAGGCTTTACTGAAGCTTTCTTT
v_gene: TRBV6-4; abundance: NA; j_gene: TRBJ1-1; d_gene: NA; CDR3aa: CASSQQENTEAFF; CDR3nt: TGTGCCAGCAGTCAACAGGAGAACACTGAAGCTTTCTTT
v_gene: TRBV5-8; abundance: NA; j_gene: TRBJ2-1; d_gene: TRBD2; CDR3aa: CASSSGELAGGLDYNEQFF; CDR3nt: TGTGCCAGCAGCTCCGGGGAGCTAGCGGGGGGGCTTGATTACAATGAGCAGTTCTTC
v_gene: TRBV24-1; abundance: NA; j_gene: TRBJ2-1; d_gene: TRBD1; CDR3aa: CATRPGQGSHNEQFF; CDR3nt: TGTGCCACCAGACCGGGACAGGGAAGCCACAATGAGCAGTTCTTC
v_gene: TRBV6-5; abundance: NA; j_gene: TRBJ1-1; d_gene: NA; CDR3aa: CAGTDPNTEAFF; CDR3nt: TGTGCCGGGACTGACCCGAACACTGAAGCTTTCTTT
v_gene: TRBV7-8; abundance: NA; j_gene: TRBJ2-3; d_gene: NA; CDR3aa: CASSFSADTQYF; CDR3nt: TGTGCCAGCAGCTTTAGCGCAGATACGCAGTATTTT
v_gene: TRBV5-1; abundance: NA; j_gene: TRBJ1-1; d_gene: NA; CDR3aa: CASSLGANTEAFF; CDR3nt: TGCGCCAGCAGCTTGGGAGCTAACACTGAAGCTTTCTTT
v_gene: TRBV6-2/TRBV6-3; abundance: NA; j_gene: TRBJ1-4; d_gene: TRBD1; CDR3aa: CASSYRDREELFF; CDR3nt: TGTGCCAGCAGTTATCGGGACAGGGAGGAACTGTTTTTT
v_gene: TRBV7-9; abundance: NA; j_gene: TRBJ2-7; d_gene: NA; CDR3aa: CASSPNKMTGPYEQYF; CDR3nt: TGTGCCAGCAGCCCGAATAAAATGACAGGCCCTTACGAGCAGTACTTC
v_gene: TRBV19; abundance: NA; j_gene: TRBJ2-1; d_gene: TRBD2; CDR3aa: CASSVPPGLAGDNEQFF; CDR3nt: TGTGCCAGTAGTGTCCCACCGGGACTAGCGGGAGACAATGAGCAGTTCTTC
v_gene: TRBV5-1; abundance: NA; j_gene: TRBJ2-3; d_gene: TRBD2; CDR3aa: CASSLNLGGSTDTQYF; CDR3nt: TGCGCCAGCAGCCTTAACTTGGGGGGGTCCACAGATACGCAGTATTTT
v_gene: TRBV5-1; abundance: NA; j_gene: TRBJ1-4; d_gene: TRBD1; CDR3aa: CASSPGQGSNEKLFF; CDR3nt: TGCGCCAGCAGCCCGGGACAGGGTTCTAATGAAAAACTGTTTTTT
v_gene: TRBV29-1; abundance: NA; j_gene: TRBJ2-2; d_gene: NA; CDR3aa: CSVEAGVRTGELFF; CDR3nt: TGCAGCGTTGAAGCAGGTGTAAGAACCGGGGAGCTGTTTTTT
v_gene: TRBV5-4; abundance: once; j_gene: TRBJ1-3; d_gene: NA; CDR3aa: CASSPPGGGSGNTIYF; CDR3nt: TGTGCCAGCAGCCCCCCCGGGGGGGGCTCTGGAAACACCATATATTTT
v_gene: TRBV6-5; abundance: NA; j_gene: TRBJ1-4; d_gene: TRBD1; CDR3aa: CASTDGTGREKLFF; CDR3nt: TGTGCCAGCACCGACGGGACAGGGAGAGAAAAACTGTTTTTT
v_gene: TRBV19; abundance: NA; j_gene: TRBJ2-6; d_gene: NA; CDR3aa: CASSIVDLGPGANVLTF; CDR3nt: TGTGCCAGTAGTATAGTAGACTTGGGGCCTGGGGCCAACGTCCTGACTTTC
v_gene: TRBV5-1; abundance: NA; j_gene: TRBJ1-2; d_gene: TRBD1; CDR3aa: CASSLGQGKYGYTF; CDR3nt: TGCGCCAGCAGCTTAGGACAGGGGAAGTATGGCTACACCTTC
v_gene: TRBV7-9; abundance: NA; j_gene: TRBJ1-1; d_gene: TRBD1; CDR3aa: CASSPTGRPNTEAFF; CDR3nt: TGTGCCAGCAGCCCGACAGGGCGGCCGAACACTGAAGCTTTCTTT
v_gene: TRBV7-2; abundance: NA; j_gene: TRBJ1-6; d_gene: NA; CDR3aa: CASSGSRDRTINSPLHF; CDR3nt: TGTGCCAGCAGCGGGTCGAGAGACCGAACTATTAATTCACCCCTCCACTTT
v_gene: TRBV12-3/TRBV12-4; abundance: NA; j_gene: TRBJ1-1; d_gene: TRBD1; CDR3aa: CASRGTGGTEAFF; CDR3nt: TGTGCCAGCAGGGGGACAGGTGGGACTGAAGCTTTCTTT
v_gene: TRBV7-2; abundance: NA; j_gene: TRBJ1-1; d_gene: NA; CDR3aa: CASSPRPGVANTEAFF; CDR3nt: TGTGCCAGCAGCCCCAGACCGGGAGTAGCAAACACTGAAGCTTTCTTT
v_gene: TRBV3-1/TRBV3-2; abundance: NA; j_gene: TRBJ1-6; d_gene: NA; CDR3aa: CASSLRLGNSPLHF; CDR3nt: TGTGCCAGCAGCTTAAGACTCGGGAATTCACCCCTCCACTTT
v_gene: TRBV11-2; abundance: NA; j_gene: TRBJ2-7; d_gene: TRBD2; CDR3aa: CASSFTGLAGNEQYF; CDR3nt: TGTGCCAGCAGCTTTACGGGACTAGCGGGTAACGAGCAGTACTTC
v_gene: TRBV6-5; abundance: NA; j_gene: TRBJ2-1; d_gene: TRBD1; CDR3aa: CASTSRTGLDEQFF; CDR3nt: TGTGCCAGTACGAGTCGGACAGGGCTGGATGAGCAGTTCTTC
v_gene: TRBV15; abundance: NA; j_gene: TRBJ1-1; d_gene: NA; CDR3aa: CATSRDARFGSPGTEAFF; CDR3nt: TGTGCCACCAGCAGGGATGCAAGGTTTGGGTCCCCGGGCACTGAAGCTTTCTTT
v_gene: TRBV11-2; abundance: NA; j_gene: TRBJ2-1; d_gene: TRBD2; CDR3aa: CASSLFSGGPLNEQFF; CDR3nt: TGTGCCAGCAGCTTATTTAGCGGGGGGCCCCTCAATGAGCAGTTCTTC
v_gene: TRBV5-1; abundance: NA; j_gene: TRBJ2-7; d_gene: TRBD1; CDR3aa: CASSSGSGTESSYEQYF; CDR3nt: TGCGCCAGCAGCTCCGGGTCCGGGACAGAGTCTTCCTACGAGCAGTACTTC
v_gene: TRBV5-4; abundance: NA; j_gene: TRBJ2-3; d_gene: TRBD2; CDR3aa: CASSFSGGAFGTDTQYF; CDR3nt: TGTGCCAGCAGCTTTAGCGGGGGGGCCTTTGGCACAGATACGCAGTATTTT
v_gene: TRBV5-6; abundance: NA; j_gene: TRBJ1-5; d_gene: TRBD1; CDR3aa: CASSPGRGGRNQPQHF; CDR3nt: TGTGCCAGCAGCCCCGGACGAGGGGGCCGCAATCAGCCCCAGCATTTT
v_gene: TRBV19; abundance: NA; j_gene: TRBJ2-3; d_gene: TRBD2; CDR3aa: CATTGTSSDTQYF; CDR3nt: TGTGCCACGACCGGGACTAGCAGTGATACGCAGTATTTT
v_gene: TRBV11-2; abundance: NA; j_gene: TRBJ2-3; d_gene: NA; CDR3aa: CASSSAAEDTDTQYF; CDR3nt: TGTGCCAGCAGCTCCGCGGCGGAGGACACAGATACGCAGTATTTT
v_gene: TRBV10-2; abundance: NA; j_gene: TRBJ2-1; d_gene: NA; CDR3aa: CASSVREYNEQFF; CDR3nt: TGCGCCAGCAGTGTTCGGGAATACAATGAGCAGTTCTTC
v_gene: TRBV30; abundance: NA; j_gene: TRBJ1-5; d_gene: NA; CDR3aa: CAWSVTGFEGFSQPQHF; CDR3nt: TGTGCCTGGAGTGTCACGGGGTTTGAGGGTTTCAGTCAGCCCCAGCATTTT
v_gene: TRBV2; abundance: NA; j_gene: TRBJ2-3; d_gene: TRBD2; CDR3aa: CASRSAGGSDTQYF; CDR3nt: TGTGCCAGCAGATCAGCGGGGGGGTCAGATACGCAGTATTTT
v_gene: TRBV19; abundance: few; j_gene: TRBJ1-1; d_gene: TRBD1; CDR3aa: CASSTDRRTGGANTEAFF; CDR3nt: TGTGCCAGTAGTACGGACCGGAGGACAGGGGGCGCAAACACTGAAGCTTTCTTT